This TCR beta chain was observed in a study of shared clonotypes between healthy human individuals. Background on the study: The donor pool was made up of a couple of women and three men aged 18 to 49.

Profiled with immunoSEQ multiplex PCR; TCRdb holds only in-frame clones, not every one. The sample has about 700,000 clones, 90% to 95% seen once; the top ten hold 24%. The naive CD8 subset, CD45RO-negative cells positively selected for CCR7, excluded terminally differentiated effector memory CD45RA+ cells. Sample: naive CD8+ T cells sorted from blood. The source is a young man in good health.

The CDR3 loop is CASSLRTRNEKLFF. CDR3 DNA: TGTGCCAGCAGTTTGCGCACCCGAAATGAAAAACTGTTTTTT. The gene calls are TRBV28 and TRBJ1-4, with D uncertain. The length of the CDR3 is 14 residues. CDR1 MDHEN and CDR2 SYDVKM come from the germline V gene. Between the trimmed V and J ends, which lost 3 bases and 5 bases, there was a span of 10 bases. The full variable domain, rest sourced from reference TRBV28 and TRBJ1-4, is DVKVTQSSRYLVKRTGEKVFLECVQDMDHENMFWYRQDPGLGLRLIYFSYDVKMKEKGDIPEGYSVSREKKERFSLILESASTNQTSMYLCASSLRTRNEKLFFGSGTQLSVL.